Following are 17 T cell receptor beta chains from one sample sequenced in a study of human T cells and chemical hapten exposure. Using its own MiXCR run on the RACE reads, TCRdb lists one record per CDR3 protein. The repertoire holds about 46,000 distinct CDR3 sequences, around 4.5% seen once, with under 2% in the top ten. Time point described: healthy volunteer bleed at 2 weeks. Sequencing started from total RNA isolated from unfractionated whole blood. Sequencing was done on a sample of whole blood. Receptors originate from a female donor in good health. Some clones in this sample may be carry-over from other donors' samples.

This clonotype was recorded many times. J is TRBJ2-3 and V is TRBV14; TRBD2 is a possible D gene (6 bases). Germline CDR1 reads SGHDN; CDR2 reads FVKESK. The CDR3 sequence is 16 residues long. V was pared by 4 bases and J by 5 bases, with 19 bases between. DNA for the CDR3: TGTGCCAGCAGCCCCTACGGCGGGGAGTGGAAAGATACGCAGTATTTT. Translated: CASSPYGGEWKDTQYF.

The sample holds a few counts of this clonotype. CDR3 region: CASSVGGQPQHF. CDR3 DNA: TGTGCCAGCAGCGTCGGTGGTCAGCCCCAGCATTTT. The chain links TRBV9 to TRBJ1-5; no clear D. Per germline, CDR1 SGDLS and CDR2 YYNGEE. Trimming took off 2 bases at V and 6 bases at J, with 6 bases between the two ends. The CDR3 has 12 residues.

With respect to this clonotype: A much larger clone differs by one base, so this may be a read error. The chain links TRBV20-1 to TRBJ1-1; D not resolved. The CDR3 runs 13 residues. From germline, CDR1 is DFQATT and CDR2 SNEGSKA (reference sequence). The V gene lost 6 bases and the J gene lost 0 bases, with 11 bases spanning the gap. The CDR3 region is CSAPDRMNTEAFF. The CDR3 DNA follows: TGCAGTGCGCCTGACCGAATGAACACTGAAGCTTTCTTT.

This clonotype was counted many times. The chain has TRBV27 and TRBJ1-5; D possibly corresponds to TRBD1 (5 bases). This CDR3 contains 13 residues. The V end lost 3 bases, the J end lost 8 bases, and 11 bases lay between the germline ends. Germline CDR1 is MNHEY and CDR2 is SMNVEV (reference sequence). The CDR3 bases are TGTGCCAGCAGTTTCAGGGTGCTTGAGCCCCAGCATTTT. Its protein is CASSFRVLEPQHF.

This clonotype has at least ten counts. This chain links TRBV6-4 with TRBJ1-1, with D tentatively TRBD1 (5 bases). CDR1 and CDR2 (germline): MRHNA, SNTAGT. The CDR3 consists of 13 residues. Trimming cost V 6 bases and J 1 base, with 9 bases left between them. In DNA form, the CDR3 reads TGTGCCAGCAGATTGACAGAGAACACTGAAGCTTTCTTT. It specifies CASRLTENTEAFF.

The rearrangement uses TRBV20-1 and TRBJ1-5; D gene ambiguous. This CDR3 has 12 residues. V lost 5 bases to trimming and J lost 6 bases, with 11 bases between them. The germline V gene encodes CDR1 DFQATT and CDR2 SNEGSKA (reference sequence). The CDR3 DNA reads as TGCAGTGCTGGGCCAGTAGGTCAGCCCCAGCATTTT. Encoded protein: CSAGPVGQPQHF.

This clonotype was counted many times. This chain uses TRBV29-1 with TRBJ2-1, with 7 positions matching TRBD1. This CDR3 region has 12 residues. Germline V gene lookup returns CDR1 SQVTM and CDR2 ANQGSEA. V was pared by 2 bases and J by 12 bases, with 7 bases of the junction left unmatched. The CDR3 nucleotides read TGCAGCGTTGAACACTCGGACAGGAGGCAGTTCTTC. It specifies CSVEHSDRRQFF.

This clonotype was seen repeatedly, ten times or more. V is TRBV24-1 and J is TRBJ1-5; TRBD1 is a possible D gene (6 bases). Germline V lookup: CDR1 KGHDR, CDR2 SFDVKD. The CDR3 contains 14 residues. Trimming left V 4 bases short and J 1 base short, with 7 bases between. CDR3 protein: CATSEGGSNQPQHF. CDR3 bases: TGTGCCACCAGTGAAGGGGGGAGCAATCAGCCCCAGCATTTT.

This clonotype appeared a single time. This chain links TRBV29-1 with TRBJ1-1; 8 nucleotides line up with TRBD1. V trimming: 0 bases; J trimming: 0 bases; junction bases outside the gene matches: 3. Germline CDR1 SQVTM, CDR2 ANQGSEA. This CDR3 has 15 amino acids. The CDR3 sequence: CSVEDTGGVNTEAFF. CDR3 nucleotide sequence: TGCAGCGTTGAAGATACAGGGGGGGTGAACACTGAAGCTTTCTTT. Based on the CDR3 plus reference TRBV29-1 and TRBJ1-1, the full variable domain is SAVISQKPSRDICQRGTSLTIQCQVDSQVTMMFWYRQQPGQSLTLIATANQGSEATYESGFVIDKFPISRPNLTFSTLTVSNMSPEDSSIYLCSVEDTGGVNTEAFFGQGTRLTVV.

There are many counts of this clonotype. V and J are TRBV7-2 and TRBJ2-7; D perhaps matches TRBD2 (7 bases). Trimming removed 8 bases at V and 6 bases at J, with 20 bases between. The germline CDR1 and CDR2 sequences are SGHTA and FQGNSA. The CDR3 spans 14 residues. The CDR3: CASGTMGGPREQYF. The DNA of the CDR3 is TGTGCCAGCGGCACAATGGGGGGGCCTCGCGAGCAGTACTTC.

At least ten counts were recorded for this clonotype. The rearrangement uses TRBV20-1 and TRBJ2-1; 7 bases are a match to TRBD2. Germline V gives CDR1 DFQATT, CDR2 SNEGSKA (reference sequence). V shed 3 bases and J 1 base; nucleotides not matched to a gene: 6. The CDR3 covers 15 residues. The CDR3 loop reads CSASGGGSSYNEQFF. The CDR3 DNA reads as TGCAGTGCTAGTGGGGGGGGGTCTTCCTACAATGAGCAGTTCTTC.

This clonotype was counted ten times or more. The rearrangement joins TRBV11-2 to TRBJ2-3; 11 bases match TRBD2. Losses at the gene ends were 5 bases for V and 2 bases for J; bases not matched to a gene: 6. The CDR3 spans 16 residues. CDR1 and CDR2 (germline): SGHAT, FQNNGV. The CDR3 region has the DNA TGTGCCAGCAGCCGACTAGCGGGGACCACCACAGATACGCAGTATTTT. It translates to CASSRLAGTTTDTQYF.

The J gene is TRBJ1-1, the V gene TRBV18; D is undetermined. V lost 1 base and J lost 1, with 10 bases in between. The CDR3 consists of 15 residues. CDR1 KGHSH and CDR2 LQKENI come from the germline V gene. The CDR3 sequence: CASSPRNQSNTEAFF. The CDR3 DNA is TGTGCCAGCTCACCACGGAACCAGTCGAACACTGAAGCTTTCTTT.

Comment on this clonotype: Just one base apart from a much larger clone, this may be a read error. This rearrangement joins TRBV7-6 to TRBJ2-3, with 9 bases that match TRBD1. Germline assignment: CDR1 SGHVS and CDR2 FNYEAQ. This CDR3 region has 15 residues. The CDR3 DNA sequence: TGTGTCAGCAGCCCTGGACAGGGGCGCACAGATACGCAGTATTTT. It yields the protein CVSSPGQGRTDTQYF.

This clonotype was seen many times. J is TRBJ2-3 and V is TRBV7-6; D could derive from TRBD1 or TRBD2 (6 bases each). V lost 2 bases and J 4 bases, leaving 13 bases between the germline ends. In germline, CDR1 is SGHVS, CDR2 FNYEAQ. The CDR3 runs to 15 residues. The CDR3, as DNA: TGTGCCAGCAGCTTAAGGGGGGACCCTGCAGATACGCAGTATTTT. This gives the protein CASSLRGDPADTQYF.

Ten or more counts support this clonotype. J is TRBJ2-3 and V is TRBV25-1; D unclear. The CDR3 is 14 residues long. Per germline, CDR1 MGHDK and CDR2 SYGVNS. Trimming took 4 bases from V and 4 from J, leaving 12 bases between them. The CDR3 here is CASSVGHRADTQYF. As DNA, the CDR3 is TGTGCCAGCAGTGTCGGCCATCGGGCAGATACGCAGTATTTT.

The table lists this clonotype with many counts. The rearrangement joins TRBV3-1 to TRBJ1-4, with a tentative D call TRBD1 (5 bases). The CDR3 is 17 residues long. CDR1 is LGHDT and CDR2 is YNNKEL in the germline V gene (reference sequence). V gave up 1 base and J gave up 5 bases, with 17 bases separating them. DNA of the CDR3: TGTGCCAGCAGCCAAGCCTACACAACTGGGGGGAATGAAAAACTGTTTTTT. It translates to CASSQAYTTGGNEKLFF.